Listed below are T cell receptor beta chains from one sample, sequenced in a study of Ad26.COV2.S vaccination and SARS-CoV-2 variants. Using immunoSEQ multiplex PCR, the repertoire was profiled, and TCRdb retains in-frame clones only, with some absent. This table holds about 140,000 clones, roughly 90% found once. Sequenced material: peripheral blood, taken after recovery from COVID-19. Receptor source: a human donor who had recovered from COVID-19. The CDR3 runs from the conserved cysteine through the conserved F or W. Fields, in order: J gene, D gene, CDR3 length, clone size, V gene, CDR3 DNA, CDR3 protein. The D gene is left open where the match is weak. Clone size is shown for a subset of rows, as once, few, many or a class of expanded clone.

TRBJ2-7 | - | 10 | - | TRBV27 | TGTGCCAGCAGTTTAGCCGAGCAGTACTTC | CASSLAEQYF
TRBJ2-1 | TRBD2 | 18 | - | TRBV7-2 | TGTGCCAGCAGCCCCTCCTCGGGACTAGCGGGGGGGGACGATGAGCAGTTCTTC | CASSPSSGLAGGDDEQFF
TRBJ2-7 | - | 15 | - | TRBV18 | TGTGCCAGCTCACCGGAGGGCCGAGCCCCCTACGAGCAGTACTTC | CASSPEGRAPYEQYF
TRBJ1-4 | - | 14 | once | TRBV6-5 | TGTGCCATAAGACAGGCCCCAACTAATGAAAAACTGTTTTTT | CAIRQAPTNEKLFF
TRBJ2-7 | - | 13 | once | TRBV28 | TGTGCCAGCAGTTATAAAGGGGACCGCGAGCAGTACTTC | CASSYKGDREQYF
TRBJ1-4 | - | 15 | - | TRBV30 | TGTGCCCAGAGTACAAGTGGCGCAACTAATGAAAAACTGTTTTTT | CAQSTSGATNEKLFF
TRBJ2-7 | TRBD2 | 15 | - | TRBV5-1 | TGCGCCAGCAGCTTGGCGGGAGGTATAGGGTACGAGCAGTACTTC | CASSLAGGIGYEQYF
TRBJ2-5 | TRBD1 | 17 | - | TRBV5-1 | TGCGCCAGCAGCTTGGAAGTGGGGACAGGGGGCACCAAGACCCAGTACTTC | CASSLEVGTGGTKTQYF
TRBJ1-5 | - | 14 | - | TRBV6-6 | TGTGCCAGCAGCGGACAGACCAACAATCAGCCCCAGCATTTT | CASSGQTNNQPQHF
TRBJ1-2 | TRBD1 | 16 | - | TRBV18 | TGTGCCAGCTCAGCAGACGGACAGGCGACTAACTATGGCTACACCTTC | CASSADGQATNYGYTF
TRBJ1-5 | - | 15 | - | TRBV30 | TGTGCCTGGAGTGTGTTTGGGGACGGCATTCAGCCCCAGCATTTT | CAWSVFGDGIQPQHF
TRBJ1-2 | - | 12 | - | TRBV9 | TGTGCCAGCTGTTCTACCAACTATGGCTACACCTTC | CASCSTNYGYTF
TRBJ2-1 | - | 12 | once | TRBV27 | TGTGCCAGCAGCCCCCCGGGTAGTGAGCAGTTCTTC | CASSPPGSEQFF
TRBJ1-3 | - | 15 | many | TRBV27 | TGTGCCAGCAGTTTACGGAACAGAATAGGAAACACCATATATTTT | CASSLRNRIGNTIYF
TRBJ1-5 | - | 13 | - | TRBV12-3/TRBV12-4 | TGTGCCAGCAGTTTAGCGGTTGGCCAGCCCCAGCATTTT | CASSLAVGQPQHF
TRBJ1-5 | - | 15 | - | TRBV30 | TGTGCCTGGAGTACGGGACATTATAGCAATCAGCCCCAGCATTTT | CAWSTGHYSNQPQHF
TRBJ2-7 | - | 12 | - | TRBV6-1 | TGTGCCAGCAGTGATCGCGCCCGGGGCACGTACTTC | CASSDRARGTYF
TRBJ1-5 | - | 16 | - | TRBV4-1 | TGCGCCAGCAGCCCGACCGGGACGCCTGGAGATCAGCCCCAGCATTTT | CASSPTGTPGDQPQHF
TRBJ2-3 | TRBD2 | 17 | - | TRBV7-6 | TGTGCCAGCAGCCTCCGGACTAGCGGCACCATTTTAGATACGCAGTATTTT | CASSLRTSGTILDTQYF
TRBJ2-7 | - | 15 | - | TRBV6-2/TRBV6-3 | TGTGCCAGCAGTTACCGACCGGGGGAAAAGGACGAGCAGTACTTC | CASSYRPGEKDEQYF
TRBJ1-5 | TRBD1 | 16 | - | TRBV19 | TGTGCCAGTAGTCGTCCGGGACAGGGTAGCAATCAGCCCCAGCATTTT | CASSRPGQGSNQPQHF
TRBJ2-2 | - | 14 | - | TRBV3-1/TRBV3-2 | TGTGCCAGCAGCCAAGATGGGGGGCCCGGGGAGCTGTTTTTT | CASSQDGGPGELFF
TRBJ1-5 | - | 13 | - | TRBV6-6 | TGTGCCAGCAGCCCCCAGGGAACTCAGCCCCAGCATTTT | CASSPQGTQPQHF
TRBJ1-4 | - | 13 | once | TRBV19 | TGTGCCAGTAGTCCCCGGCATCTGGAAAAACTGTTTTTT | CASSPRHLEKLFF
TRBJ1-2 | - | 15 | - | TRBV18 | TGTGCCAGCTCACCAGAGGTACAGGGAGACTATGGCTACACCTTC | CASSPEVQGDYGYTF
TRBJ2-6 | - | 16 | - | TRBV10-3 | TGTGCCATCGGAGGGGGTACCCGCTCTGGGGCCAACGTCCTGACTTTC | CAIGGGTRSGANVLTF
TRBJ2-3 | - | 15 | - | TRBV6-5 | TGTGCCAGCAATCCCGCTAGCCGGGACACAGATACGCAGTATTTT | CASNPASRDTDTQYF
TRBJ1-1 | - | 15 | - | TRBV29-1 | TGCAGCGTTGAAGGAAGTCAGAGGGGAAACACTGAAGCTTTCTTT | CSVEGSQRGNTEAFF
TRBJ2-3 | TRBD2 | 17 | - | TRBV9 | TGTGCCAGCAGCGTAGGGGCCGGGGGGTCCAGAGGAGATACGCAGTATTTT | CASSVGAGGSRGDTQYF
TRBJ1-6 | TRBD1 | 17 | - | TRBV7-9 | TGTGCCAGCAGCTTGCCGATTCAGGGACAGCGCAATTCACCCCTCCACTTT | CASSLPIQGQRNSPLHF
TRBJ1-3 | - | 13 | once | TRBV7-8 | TGTGCCAGCAGCGGATACACGGAGAACACCATATATTTT | CASSGYTENTIYF
TRBJ1-1 | - | 12 | - | TRBV6-2/TRBV6-3 | TGTGCCAGCAGTTACGATGCCCTCGAAGCTTTCTTT | CASSYDALEAFF
TRBJ1-2 | - | 12 | - | TRBV7-9 | TGTGCCAGCAGCTCCCAGGACTATGGCTACACCTTC | CASSSQDYGYTF
TRBJ2-3 | - | 15 | - | TRBV7-2 | TGTGCCAGCAGCTTAGTGGGACTTCACACAGATACGCAGTATTTT | CASSLVGLHTDTQYF
TRBJ1-3 | TRBD1 | 15 | - | TRBV7-9 | TGTGCCAGCAGCCGACAGGGCCGCTCTGGAAACACCATATATTTT | CASSRQGRSGNTIYF
TRBJ2-6 | - | 17 | once | TRBV27 | TGTGCCAGCAGTCGAGTGAATAGAAACTCTGGGGCCAACGTCCTGACTTTC | CASSRVNRNSGANVLTF
TRBJ1-2 | - | 14 | - | TRBV5-5 | TGTGCCAGCAGCTTGAGTAACAGTAACTATGGCTACACCTTC | CASSLSNSNYGYTF
TRBJ1-3 | TRBD1 | 15 | few | TRBV7-2 | TGTGCCAGCAGCTTAAACCCCCACAGGGGCGACACCATATATTTT | CASSLNPHRGDTIYF
TRBJ1-5 | TRBD1 | 15 | - | TRBV6-1 | TGTGCCAGCAGTGAATTACAGGGGGGGAATCAGCCCCAGCATTTT | CASSELQGGNQPQHF
TRBJ2-7 | - | 17 | - | TRBV27 | TGTGCCAGCAGACTTACTATCCCGGAAGGTCCCTACTACGAGCAGTACTTC | CASRLTIPEGPYYEQYF
TRBJ2-1 | - | 13 | once | TRBV5-4 | TGTGCCAGCAGCTTGGGTGGGACCCTCAACCAGTTCTTC | CASSLGGTLNQFF
TRBJ1-4 | TRBD1 | 15 | - | TRBV5-1 | TGCGCCAGCAGCCCACAGGGGGCGACTAATGAAAAACTGTTTTTT | CASSPQGATNEKLFF
TRBJ1-2 | TRBD1 | 17 | - | TRBV6-6 | TGTGCCAGCAGTCCCAAACAGGGGGACTTGGCGAATTATGGCTACACCTTC | CASSPKQGDLANYGYTF
TRBJ2-3 | - | 15 | once | TRBV4-1 | TGCGCCAGCAGCCAAGAGACCGAACACCCAGATACGCAGTATTTT | CASSQETEHPDTQYF
TRBJ2-7 | - | 13 | - | TRBV10-3 | TGTGCCTCCACAGGGACGGGATCCTACGAGCAGTACTTC | CASTGTGSYEQYF
TRBJ1-2 | TRBD1 | 15 | - | TRBV28 | TGTGCCAGCACCCCGGGACAGGGGGCATTCTATGGCTACACCTTC | CASTPGQGAFYGYTF
TRBJ2-3 | TRBD2 | 14 | - | TRBV7-2 | TGTGCCAGCAGCCAAGGACTAGTCACAGATACGCAGTATTTT | CASSQGLVTDTQYF